This T cell receptor (beta chain) appears in the sequencing data of a study of identical twins. Each CDR3 protein gets one entry after TCRdb re-called the 5' RACE reads with MiXCR. The table shows a few hundred thousand distinct CDR3 sequences, with 9% to 10% occurring only once. The table lists this clonotype with many counts. The CDR3 runs 20 residues. Germline CDR1 LGHNA, CDR2 YSLEER. Trimming at V came to 1 base and at J to 0 bases, leaving 16 bases not matched to a gene. In every case, the donor was a healthy Caucasian. The same data also contributed to another study, on yellow fever vaccine responses in identical twins.

The clonotype was recovered from a woman younger than 35 in good health. The sequenced sample consisted of PBMCs. The chain uses TRBV4-3 and TRBJ2-7; TRBD1 matches 9 bases. The CDR3 is CASSQGTGQGIRWSSYEQYF. The CDR3 DNA is TGCGCCAGCAGCCAAGGAACAGGACAGGGGATTAGGTGGAGCTCCTACGAGCAGTACTTC.